This T cell receptor beta chain appears in the sequencing data of a study of CXCR3-negative and CXCR3-positive naive CD8 T cells (dated by TCRdb to between 2017 and 2020). Broadly, across the study: In total, around 140 million TRB reads were obtained, or roughly 1.5 +/- 0.3 million reads per library. Diversity and physicochemical repertoire analyses were performed on 11 donors pooled from two independent experiments. TRBV-TRBJ cluster analysis included naive subsets from a handful of donors and memory cells from 3 donors. Study-level results and caveats: Comparably high repertoire diversity was found in both naive subsets, whereas much lower repertoire diversity was found in memory CD8+ T cells. Because CXCR3 expression was partially decreased after cryopreservation, freshly isolated PBMCs were used for most assays. Because surface CD5, which is linked to self-reactivity in mice, was comparable between the naive subsets, TCR interaction strength was also inferred from the physicochemical properties of TRB CDR3s. TRB CDR3s from CXCR3-positive naive cells showed higher hydrophobicity (lower Kidera factor 4), lower energy, and higher strength and volume indices than CXCR3-negative naive cells. Within the same donor, TRBV-TRBJ usage looked similar between naive CXCR3-negative and CXCR3-positive cells, but memory cells had distinct patterns.

The data were produced on a NextSeq 550. The Human TCR Profiling Kit (MiLaboratory) was used to make UMI-labeled 5' RACE TRB cDNA libraries. The full amount of extracted RNA was used for cDNA synthesis, and the full amount of resulting cDNA was used for PCR amplification. Libraries were prepared in parallel using an identical number of PCR cycles. The study's own analysis went as follows. MIGEC and MiXCR extracted about 57,000 +/- 9,900 unique UMI-labeled TRB cDNA molecules per library, requiring at least two reads per UMI. An average of around 40,000 +/- 10,000 functional in-frame TRB CDR3 nucleotide clonotypes without stop codons was found per library. After downsampling to 5000 UMI-labeled TRB molecules per sample, diversity metrics such as normalized Shannon-Wiener and Chao1 were calculated in VDJtools. VDJtools computed clonotype-size-weighted physicochemical properties of the central five CDR3 residues: interaction energy, strength, volume and Kidera factor 4. TCRdb reprocessed the reads; each CDR3 protein sequence makes one entry, and DNA is unavailable. The V and J calls were determined by TCRdb, not by the authors. The sample's own table lists approximately 6,200 distinct CDR3 sequences. About 1.5% of the sample lies in the top ten.

The CDR3 sequence holds 15 residues, the cysteine and phenylalanine included. DNA is not on record. The germline V gene (reference sequence) specifies MNHNY as CDR1 and SVGAGI as CDR2. For every CD8+ T cell subset, 300,000 cells were flow-sorted straight into RLT lysis buffer, and each subset was sorted in triplicate. Naive CD8+ T cells were defined stringently as CD45RO-CCR7+CD27+CD95- to exclude memory contaminants. Using standard density gradient centrifugation, peripheral blood mononuclear cells were isolated from buffy coats. A FACSAria III was used to flow-sort naive CD8+ T cells into CXCR3-negative and CXCR3-positive populations. Total RNA was extracted from sorted cells with an RNeasy Mini Kit. Going by frequency alone, this clonotype is medium-sized (0.01 to 0.1%); a count is unavailable. The clone's antigen remains unknown.

The chain employs TRBV6-6 and TRBJ2-2; TCRdb returns TRBD1, unconfirmable since there is no DNA. The clonotype was recovered from a human donor in good health. Some clones in this sample may be carry-over from other donors' samples. Sequenced sample: naive CXCR3- CD8+ T cells from blood. The intended sense of this specimen's cell subset or site label: CD45RO-CCR7+CD27+CD95- naive CD8+ T cells lacking CXCR3 (TNR3-). The CDR3 reads as follows: CASSHGTGTPGELFF.